The 2 T cell receptor beta chains below were found in one sample sequenced in a study of HIV-infected children after antiretroviral therapy interruption. Treatment here: PENTA 11 planned treatment interruption arm or continuous ART arm. A 3' RACE protocol on RNA, with unique molecular identifiers, produced the TCR library. In TCRdb, the 3' RACE reads were re-called with MiXCR into one record per CDR3 protein. The sample lists approximately 95,000 distinct CDR3 sequences, roughly 6.7% occurring once. Here the sequenced sample was CD45RA+ CD4+ T cells from PBMCs, pooled from several time points, taken from a donor given antiretroviral therapy, either interrupted or continuous. Indicated subset: naive CD4+ CD45RA+ CD45RO- T cells. These receptors all come from a pool of human donors with HIV.

This clonotype was observed a handful of times. The chain employs TRBV15 and TRBJ1-2; 9 bases line up with TRBD1. Trimming removed 5 bases from V and 4 bases from J; junction bases left unmatched: 8. The CDR3 extends over 15 amino acids. Germline V gene data show CDR1 as LNHNV and CDR2 as YYDKDF (reference sequence). The DNA for the CDR3 is TGTGCCACCAGCCCATCACGGGACAGGGCCTATGGCTACACCTTC. As protein: CATSPSRDRAYGYTF. The variable domain in full, completed from reference TRBV15 and TRBJ1-2, reads DAMVIQNPRYQVTQFGKPVTLSCSQTLNHNVMYWYQQKSSQAPKLLFHYYDKDFNNEADTPDNFQSRRPNTSFCFLDIRSPGLGDTAMYLCATSPSRDRAYGYTFGSGTRLTVV.

The V and J genes are TRBV6-6 and TRBJ2-7; no clear D gene. Germline V CDR1 and CDR2: MNHNY, SVGAGI (reference sequence). V was cut by 6 bases and J by 2 bases, with 8 bases left in between. This CDR3 has 12 residues. Written as DNA, the CDR3 is TGTGCCAGCAGGAGGACGGCCTACGAGCAGTACTTC. Protein sequence: CASRRTAYEQYF.